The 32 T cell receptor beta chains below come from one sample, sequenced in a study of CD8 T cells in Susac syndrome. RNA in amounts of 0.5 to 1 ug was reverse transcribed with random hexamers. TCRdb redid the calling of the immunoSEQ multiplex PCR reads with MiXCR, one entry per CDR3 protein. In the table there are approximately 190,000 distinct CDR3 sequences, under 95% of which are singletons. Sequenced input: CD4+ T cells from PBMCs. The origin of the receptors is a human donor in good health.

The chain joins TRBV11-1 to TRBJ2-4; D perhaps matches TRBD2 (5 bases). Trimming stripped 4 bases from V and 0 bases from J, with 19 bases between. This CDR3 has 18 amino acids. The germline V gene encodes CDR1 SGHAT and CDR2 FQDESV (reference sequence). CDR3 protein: CASSYSSLRTGAKNIQYF. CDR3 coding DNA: TGTGCCAGCAGCTACTCCTCCCTCCGGACTGGAGCCAAAAACATTCAGTACTTC.

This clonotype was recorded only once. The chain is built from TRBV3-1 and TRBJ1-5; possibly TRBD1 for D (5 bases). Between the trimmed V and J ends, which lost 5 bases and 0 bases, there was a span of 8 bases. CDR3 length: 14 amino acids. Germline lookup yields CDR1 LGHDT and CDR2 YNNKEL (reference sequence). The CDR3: CASSGTYSNQPQHF. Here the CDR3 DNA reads TGTGCCAGCAGCGGGACTTATAGCAATCAGCCCCAGCATTTT.

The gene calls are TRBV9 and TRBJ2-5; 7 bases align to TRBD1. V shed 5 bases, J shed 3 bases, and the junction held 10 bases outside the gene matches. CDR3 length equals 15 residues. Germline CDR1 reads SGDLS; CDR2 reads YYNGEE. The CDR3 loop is CASSNSGTVKETQYF. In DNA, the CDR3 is TGTGCCAGCAGTAACTCCGGGACAGTGAAAGAGACCCAGTACTTC.

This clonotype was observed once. CDR3 in DNA: TGTGCCAGCAGCTTACAGGTCAGGACCAAAGAGACCCAGTACTTC. This translates into CASSLQVRTKETQYF. The chain links TRBV7-9 to TRBJ2-5, with D hard to call. The CDR3 extends over 15 amino acids. CDR1 and CDR2 from the germline V gene are SEHNR and FQNEAQ (reference sequence). Trimming removed 2 bases at V and 3 bases at J, with 13 bases between.

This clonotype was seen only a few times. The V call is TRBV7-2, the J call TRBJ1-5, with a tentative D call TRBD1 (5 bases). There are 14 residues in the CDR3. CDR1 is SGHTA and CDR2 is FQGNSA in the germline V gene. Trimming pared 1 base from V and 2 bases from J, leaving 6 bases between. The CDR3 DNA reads TGTGCCAGCAGCTTAGAAGGGGGCAATCAGCCCCAGCATTTT. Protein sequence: CASSLEGGNQPQHF.

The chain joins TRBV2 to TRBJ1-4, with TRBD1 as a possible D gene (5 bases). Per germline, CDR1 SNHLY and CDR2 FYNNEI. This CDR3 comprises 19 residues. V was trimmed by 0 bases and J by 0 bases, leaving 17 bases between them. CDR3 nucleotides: TGTGCCAGCAGTGAAGCGCTTCAGGGACCGAGACCAACTAATGAAAAACTGTTTTTT. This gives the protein CASSEALQGPRPTNEKLFF.

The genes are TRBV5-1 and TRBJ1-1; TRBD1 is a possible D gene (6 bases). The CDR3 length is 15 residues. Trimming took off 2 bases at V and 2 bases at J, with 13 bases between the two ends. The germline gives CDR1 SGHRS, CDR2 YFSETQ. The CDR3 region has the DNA TGCGCCAGCAGCTTCAATTCAGGGGCCAACACTGAAGCTTTCTTT. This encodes CASSFNSGANTEAFF.

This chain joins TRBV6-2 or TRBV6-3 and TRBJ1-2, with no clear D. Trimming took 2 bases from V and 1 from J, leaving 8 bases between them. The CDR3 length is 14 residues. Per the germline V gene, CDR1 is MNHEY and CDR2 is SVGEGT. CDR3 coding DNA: TGTGCCAGCAGTTACCGTCGGGGTAACTATGGCTACACCTTC. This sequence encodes CASSYRRGNYGYTF.

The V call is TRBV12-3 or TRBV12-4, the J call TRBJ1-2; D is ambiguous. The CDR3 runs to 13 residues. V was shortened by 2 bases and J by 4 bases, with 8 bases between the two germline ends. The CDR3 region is CASSLLGGYGYTF. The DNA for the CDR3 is TGTGCCAGCAGTTTACTCGGCGGCTATGGCTACACCTTC.

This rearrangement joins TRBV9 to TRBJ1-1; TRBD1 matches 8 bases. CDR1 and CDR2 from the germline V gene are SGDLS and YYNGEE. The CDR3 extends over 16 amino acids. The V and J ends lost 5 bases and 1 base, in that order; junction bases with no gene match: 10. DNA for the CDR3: TGTGCCAGCAGTGAACCCTTGGACAGGGCGAACACTGAAGCTTTCTTT. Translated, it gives CASSEPLDRANTEAFF.

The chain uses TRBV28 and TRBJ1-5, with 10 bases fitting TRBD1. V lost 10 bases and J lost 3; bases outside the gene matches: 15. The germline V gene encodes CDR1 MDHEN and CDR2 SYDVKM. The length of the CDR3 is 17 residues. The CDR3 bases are TGTGCCATCCTGGGACAGGGGCCAGCATTATACAATCAGCCCCAGCATTTT. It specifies CAILGQGPALYNQPQHF.

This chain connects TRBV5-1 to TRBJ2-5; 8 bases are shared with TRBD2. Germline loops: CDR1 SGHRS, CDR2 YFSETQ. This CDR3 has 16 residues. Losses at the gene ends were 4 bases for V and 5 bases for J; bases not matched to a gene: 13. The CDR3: CASSRPDSGVGETQYF. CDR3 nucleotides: TGCGCCAGCAGCCGCCCAGATAGCGGGGTGGGGGAGACCCAGTACTTC.

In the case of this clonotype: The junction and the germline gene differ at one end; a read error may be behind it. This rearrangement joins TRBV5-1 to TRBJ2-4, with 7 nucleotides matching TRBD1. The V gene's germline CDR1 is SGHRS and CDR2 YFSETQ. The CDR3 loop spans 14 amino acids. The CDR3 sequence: CASSPGQAKHIQYF. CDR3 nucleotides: TGCGCCAGCAGCCCCGGACAGGCCAAACACATTCAGTACTTC.

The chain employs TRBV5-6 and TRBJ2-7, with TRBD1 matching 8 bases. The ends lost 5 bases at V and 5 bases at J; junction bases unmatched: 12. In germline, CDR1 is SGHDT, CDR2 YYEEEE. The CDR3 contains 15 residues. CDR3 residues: CASSPRQGTDNEQYV. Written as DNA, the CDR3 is TGTGCCAGCAGTCCCAGACAGGGGACAGACAACGAGCAGTACGTC.

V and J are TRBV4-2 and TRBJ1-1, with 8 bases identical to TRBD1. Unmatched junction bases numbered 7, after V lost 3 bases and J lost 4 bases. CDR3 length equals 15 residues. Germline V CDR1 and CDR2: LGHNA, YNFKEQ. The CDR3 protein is CASSHLDRDSTEAFF. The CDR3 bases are TGTGCCAGCAGCCACCTGGACAGGGACAGCACTGAAGCTTTCTTT.

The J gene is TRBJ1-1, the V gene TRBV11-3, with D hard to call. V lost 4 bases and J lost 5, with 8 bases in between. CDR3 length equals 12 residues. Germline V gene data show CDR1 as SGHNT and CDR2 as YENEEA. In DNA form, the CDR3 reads TGTGCCAGCAGCTATGGGTGGACTGAAGCTTTCTTT. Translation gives CASSYGWTEAFF. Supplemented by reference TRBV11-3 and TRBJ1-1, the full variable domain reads EAGVVQSPRYKIIEKKQPVAFWCNPISGHNTLYWYLQNLGQGPELLIRYENEEAVDDSQLPKDRFSAERLKGVDSTLKIQPAELGDSAVYLCASSYGWTEAFFGQGTRLTVV.

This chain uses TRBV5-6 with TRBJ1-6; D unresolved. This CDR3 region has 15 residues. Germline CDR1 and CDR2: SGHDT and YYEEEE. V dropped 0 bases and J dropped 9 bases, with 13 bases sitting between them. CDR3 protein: CASSLEPHNFSPLHF. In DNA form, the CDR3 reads TGTGCCAGCAGCTTGGAACCTCATAATTTTTCACCCCTCCACTTT.

DNA for the CDR3: TGTGCCAGCAGCGCCCTTCCAGGTGAAAAACTGTTTTTT. Translated: CASSALPGEKLFF. The chain has TRBV9 and TRBJ1-4; D not resolved. Germline V lookup: CDR1 SGDLS, CDR2 YYNGEE. This CDR3 has 13 amino acids. V lost 3 bases and J 7 bases, leaving 10 bases between the germline ends.

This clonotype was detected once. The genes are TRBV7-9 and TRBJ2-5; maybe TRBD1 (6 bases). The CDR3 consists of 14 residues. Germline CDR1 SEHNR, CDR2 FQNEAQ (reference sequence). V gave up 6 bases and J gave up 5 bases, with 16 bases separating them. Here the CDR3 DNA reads TGTGCCAGCAGTGAGTGGACAGTCGGGGAGACCCAGTACTTC. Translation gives CASSEWTVGETQYF.

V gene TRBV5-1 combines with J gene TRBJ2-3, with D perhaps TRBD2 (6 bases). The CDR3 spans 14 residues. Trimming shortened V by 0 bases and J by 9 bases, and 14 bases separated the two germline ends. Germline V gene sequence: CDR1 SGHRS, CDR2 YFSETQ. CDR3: CASSLDPGLGTQYF. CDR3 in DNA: TGCGCCAGCAGCTTGGACCCGGGACTTGGAACGCAGTATTTT.

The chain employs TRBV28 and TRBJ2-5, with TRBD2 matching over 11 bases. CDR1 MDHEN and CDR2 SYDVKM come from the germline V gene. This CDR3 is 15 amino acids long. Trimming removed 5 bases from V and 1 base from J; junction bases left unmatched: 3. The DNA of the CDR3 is TGTGCCAGCAGTAGTAGCGGGGGGGTCCAAGAGACCCAGTACTTC. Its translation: CASSSSGGVQETQYF.

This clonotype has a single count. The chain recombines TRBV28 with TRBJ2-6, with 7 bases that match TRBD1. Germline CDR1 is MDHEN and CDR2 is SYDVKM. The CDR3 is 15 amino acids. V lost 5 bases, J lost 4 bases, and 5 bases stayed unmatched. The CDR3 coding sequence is TGTGCCAGCAGTCCTCAGGGGGACGGGGCCAACGTCCTGACTTTC. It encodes CASSPQGDGANVLTF.

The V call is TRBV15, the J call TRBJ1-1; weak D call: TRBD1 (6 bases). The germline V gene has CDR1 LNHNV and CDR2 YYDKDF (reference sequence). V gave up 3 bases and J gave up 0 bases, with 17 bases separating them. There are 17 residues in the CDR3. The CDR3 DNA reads TGTGCCACCAGCAGTTTGATCGACAGGAGCATGAACACTGAAGCTTTCTTT. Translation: CATSSLIDRSMNTEAFF.

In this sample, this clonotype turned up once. CDR3 in amino acids: CASSPGQGSGTDTQYF. The CDR3 nucleotides are TGTGCCAGCAGTCCCGGACAGGGCAGCGGCACAGATACGCAGTATTTT. The chain links TRBV28 to TRBJ2-3, with 8 bases aligning to TRBD1. After removal of 5 bases from V and 1 base from J, the junction contained 8 bases not matched to a gene. This CDR3 contains 16 residues. The germline CDR1 and CDR2 sequences are MDHEN and SYDVKM.

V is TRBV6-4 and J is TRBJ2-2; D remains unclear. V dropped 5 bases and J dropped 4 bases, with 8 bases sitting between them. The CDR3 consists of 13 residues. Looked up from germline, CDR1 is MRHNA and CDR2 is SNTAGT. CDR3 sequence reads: CASSSDGTGELFF. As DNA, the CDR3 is TGTGCCAGCAGTTCGGACGGCACCGGGGAGCTGTTTTTT.

The CDR3 nucleotides read TGCAGTGCTAGGCTAGCGGGGGGAGGAGAGACCCAGTACTTC. This encodes CSARLAGGGETQYF. The rearrangement links TRBV20-1 to TRBJ2-5, with TRBD2 matching over 11 bases. This CDR3 is 14 amino acids long. Germline V lookup: CDR1 DFQATT, CDR2 SNEGSKA (reference sequence). With 3 bases clipped from V and 4 bases from J, the junction kept 4 bases outside the gene matches.

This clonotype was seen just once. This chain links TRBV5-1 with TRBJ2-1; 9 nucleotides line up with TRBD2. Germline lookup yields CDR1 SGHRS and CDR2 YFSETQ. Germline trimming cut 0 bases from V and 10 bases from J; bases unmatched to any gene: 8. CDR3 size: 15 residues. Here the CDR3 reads CASSLASSGVKEQFF. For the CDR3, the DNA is TGCGCCAGCAGCTTGGCCTCTAGCGGGGTGAAGGAGCAGTTCTTC.

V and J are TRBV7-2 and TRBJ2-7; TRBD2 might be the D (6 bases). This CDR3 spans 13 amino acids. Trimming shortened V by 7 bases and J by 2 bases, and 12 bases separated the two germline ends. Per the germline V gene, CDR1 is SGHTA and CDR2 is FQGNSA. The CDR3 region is CASTAGRAYEQYF. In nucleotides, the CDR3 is TGTGCCAGCACCGCGGGGCGGGCCTACGAGCAGTACTTC. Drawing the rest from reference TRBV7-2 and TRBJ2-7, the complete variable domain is GAGVSQSPSNKVTEKGKDVELRCDPISGHTALYWYRQSLGQGLEFLIYFQGNSAPDKSGLPSDRFSAERTGGSVSTLTIQRTQQEDSAVYLCASTAGRAYEQYFGPGTRLTVT.

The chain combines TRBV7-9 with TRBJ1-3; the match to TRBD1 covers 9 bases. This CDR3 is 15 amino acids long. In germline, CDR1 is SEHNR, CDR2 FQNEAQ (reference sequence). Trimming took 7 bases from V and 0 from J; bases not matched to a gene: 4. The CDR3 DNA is TGTGCCAGCACGGGACAGGGCTTCTCTGGAAACACCATATATTTT. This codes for CASTGQGFSGNTIYF.

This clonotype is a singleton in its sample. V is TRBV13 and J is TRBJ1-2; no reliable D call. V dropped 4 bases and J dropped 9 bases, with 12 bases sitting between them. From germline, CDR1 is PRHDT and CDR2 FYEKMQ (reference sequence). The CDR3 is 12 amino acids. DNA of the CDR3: TGTGCCAGCAGCTCCGGCCCGTCAAGCTACACCTTC. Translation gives CASSSGPSSYTF.

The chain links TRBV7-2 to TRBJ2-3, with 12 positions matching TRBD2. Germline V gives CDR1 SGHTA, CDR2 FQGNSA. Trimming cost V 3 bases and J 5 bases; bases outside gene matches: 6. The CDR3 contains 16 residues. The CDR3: CASSFGLAGPGDTQYF. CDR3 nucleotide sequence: TGTGCCAGCAGCTTCGGACTAGCGGGGCCGGGAGATACGCAGTATTTT.

This CDR3 reads CASSGYNEQFF. The CDR3 DNA sequence: TGTGCCAGCAGTGGGTACAATGAGCAGTTCTTC. The rearrangement joins TRBV2 to TRBJ2-1; D gene uncertain. The length of the CDR3 is 11 residues. V lost 4 bases and J lost 4, with 2 bases in between. Germline assignment: CDR1 SNHLY and CDR2 FYNNEI. Supplemented by reference TRBV2 and TRBJ2-1, the full variable domain reads EPEVTQTPSHQVTQMGQEVILRCVPISNHLYFYWYRQILGQKVEFLVSFYNNEISEKSEIFDDQFSVERPDGSNFTLKIRSTKLEDSAMYFCASSGYNEQFFGPGTRLTVL.